This entry lists 4 T cell receptor beta chains sequenced from one sample in a study of sequential checkpoint blockade in melanoma (dated 2019 in TCRdb). The library was built by means of the immunoSEQ multiplex PCR assay. In its TCRdb copy, this immuneACCESS table keeps in-frame sequences only and misses some clones. Where compared with another copy, unresolved V genes explain less than half of these, and the others have no known cause. For this sample there are 12,000 to 15,000 clones; approximately 52% appear just once. The ten largest account for roughly 15% of the sample. Interpreted using the paper, the treatment or condition label stands for: randomized to nivolumab then ipilimumab (arm A) or the reverse (arm B). The sample here was CD8+ T cells sorted from blood (inferred from file names), taken from a patient given nivolumab and ipilimumab in sequence. The receptors here all came from a human donor with melanoma.

This clone was seen only a few times. J is TRBJ1-6 and V is TRBV4-1; D might be TRBD1 (6 bases). Germline V gives CDR1 MGHRA, CDR2 YSYEKL. The CDR3 extends over 15 amino acids. Trimming took 5 bases from V and 3 from J, leaving 11 bases between them. The CDR3 nucleotides are TGCGCCAGCAGCTTGAGGACAGACTATAATTCACCCCTCCACTTT. It translates to CASSLRTDYNSPLHF.

The chain joins TRBV5-1 to TRBJ1-2, with D perhaps TRBD1 (6 bases). From germline, CDR1 is SGHRS and CDR2 YFSETQ. The CDR3 spans 15 residues. Trimming stripped 3 bases from V and 0 bases from J, with 12 bases between. CDR3 sequence: CASSSGGGSNYGYTF. As DNA, the CDR3 is TGCGCCAGCAGCTCGGGGGGGGGCTCTAACTATGGCTACACCTTC.

The chain has TRBV10-3 and TRBJ2-7; 7 positions agree with TRBD2. The germline gives CDR1 ENHRY, CDR2 SYGVKD. Trimming cost V 8 bases and J 3 bases; bases outside gene matches: 1. The CDR3 extends over 11 amino acids. Here the CDR3 DNA reads TGTGCCATCTGGGGGGGCTACGAGCAGTACTTC. It specifies CAIWGGYEQYF.

The table lists this clone with a count of one. The chain joins TRBV19 to TRBJ2-1; TRBD1 aligns across 8 bases. CDR3 length: 14 amino acids. Germline CDR1 is LNHDA and CDR2 is SQIVND (reference sequence). V gave up 1 base and J gave up 9 bases; unmatched junction bases: 5. CDR3: CASSIGQGAVEQFF. The CDR3 coding sequence is TGTGCCAGTAGTATAGGTCAGGGGGCGGTTGAGCAGTTCTTC.